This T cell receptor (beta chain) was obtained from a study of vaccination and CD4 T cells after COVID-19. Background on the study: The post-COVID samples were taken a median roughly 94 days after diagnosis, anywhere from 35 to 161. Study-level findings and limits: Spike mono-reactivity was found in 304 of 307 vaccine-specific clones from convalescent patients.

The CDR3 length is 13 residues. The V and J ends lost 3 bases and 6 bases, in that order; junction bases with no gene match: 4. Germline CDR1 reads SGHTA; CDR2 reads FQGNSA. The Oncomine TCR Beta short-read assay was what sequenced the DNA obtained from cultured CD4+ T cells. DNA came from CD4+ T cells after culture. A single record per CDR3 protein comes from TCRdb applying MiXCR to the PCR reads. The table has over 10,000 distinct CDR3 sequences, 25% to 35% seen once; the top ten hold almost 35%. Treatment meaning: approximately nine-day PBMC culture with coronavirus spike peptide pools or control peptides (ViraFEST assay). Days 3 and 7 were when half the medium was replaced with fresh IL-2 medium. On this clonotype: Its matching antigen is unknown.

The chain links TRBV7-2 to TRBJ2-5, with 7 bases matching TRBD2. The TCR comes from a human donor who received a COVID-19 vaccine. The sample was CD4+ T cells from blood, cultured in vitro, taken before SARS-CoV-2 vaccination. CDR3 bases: TGTGCCAGCAGCTTTTCCGGGGGGAAGACCCAGTACTTC. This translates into CASSFSGGKTQYF. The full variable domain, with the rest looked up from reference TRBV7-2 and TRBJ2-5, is GAGVSQSPSNKVTEKGKDVELRCDPISGHTALYWYRQSLGQGLEFLIYFQGNSAPDKSGLPSDRFSAERTGGSVSTLTIQRTQQEDSAVYLCASSFSGGKTQYFGPGTRLLVL.